The 32 T cell receptor beta chains below were found in one sample sequenced in a study of CD8 T cells in ankylosing spondylitis. TCRdb analysed the 5' RACE reads with MiXCR anew, one entry per CDR3 protein. The sample has under 250,000 distinct CDR3 sequences; just under 7.5% are singletons. Study findings and constraints: Blood from ankylosing spondylitis patients appeared to carry a characteristic roughly 8-variant TCR beta motif.

These receptors' targets are unknown. Material for sequencing was blood, either unsorted or a sorted T cell fraction (not recorded which). All receptors derive from a male donor with ankylosing spondylitis.

This clonotype was seen at least ten times. This sequence joins TRBV4-2 and TRBJ1-1; weak D call: TRBD1 (6 bases). Germline CDR1 and CDR2: LGHNA and YNFKEQ. The V gene lost 0 bases and the J gene lost 11 bases, with 16 bases spanning the gap. The CDR3 totals 14 residues. CDR3 sequence reads: CASSQEVTGAPAFF. The CDR3 nucleotides are TGTGCCAGCAGCCAAGAAGTGACGGGGGCGCCGGCTTTCTTT.

This clonotype was seen repeatedly, ten times or more. This sequence joins TRBV29-1 and TRBJ1-1; no clear D. CDR3 length: 13 residues. The germline gives CDR1 SQVTM, CDR2 ANQGSEA. V lost 5 bases, J lost 5 bases, and 15 bases lay in between. The CDR3 loop reads CSVNVHGGTEAFF. The CDR3 coding sequence is TGCAGCGTTAACGTACACGGAGGGACTGAAGCTTTCTTT.

This clonotype appeared many times. The chain couples TRBV27 to TRBJ1-2, with D perhaps matching TRBD1 (5 bases). The CDR3 is 17 amino acids. The germline V and J ends were trimmed by 6 bases and 4 bases, with 24 bases remaining between them. Germline V gene data show CDR1 as MNHEY and CDR2 as SMNVEV (reference sequence). As DNA, the CDR3 is TGTGCCAGCAGCCCATCACGGGGGAACCATTTTCTCTATGGCTACACCTTC. It translates to CASSPSRGNHFLYGYTF.

This clonotype was observed many times. The chain uses TRBV28 and TRBJ2-5, with D maybe TRBD1 (5 bases). The CDR3 loop spans 12 amino acids. Trimming cost V 4 bases and J 5 bases, with 8 bases left between them. Germline loops: CDR1 MDHEN, CDR2 SYDVKM. CDR3 bases: TGTGCCAGCAGTTCCAGGGTGGAGACCCAGTACTTC. Encoded protein: CASSSRVETQYF.

This clonotype appeared many times. The chain links TRBV10-3 to TRBJ2-3, with 7 bases that match TRBD2. This CDR3 has 14 amino acids. Trimming took 3 bases from V and 2 from J; bases not matched to a gene: 2. Looked up from germline, CDR1 is ENHRY and CDR2 is SYGVKD. In DNA form, the CDR3 reads TGTGCCATCAGTGAAGCGGGGATCACAGATACGCAGTATTTT. Translating gives CAISEAGITDTQYF.

Many counts were recorded for this clonotype. This chain connects TRBV6-5 to TRBJ1-3, with D tentatively TRBD1 (5 bases). Trimming cost V 4 bases and J 0 bases, with 10 bases left between them. The CDR3 has 15 amino acids. Per the germline V gene, CDR1 is MNHEY and CDR2 is SVGAGI. The CDR3 bases are TGTGCCAGCAGTTTAACAGGCTTCTCTGGAAACACCATATATTTT. This codes for CASSLTGFSGNTIYF.

This clonotype was found a few times. This chain connects TRBV5-5 to TRBJ2-7; the D is unclear. Trimming pared 0 bases from V and 5 bases from J, leaving 9 bases between. This CDR3 comprises 13 residues. Germline CDR1 is SGHKS and CDR2 is YYEKEE (reference sequence). The CDR3 region has the DNA TGTGCCAGCAGCTTGGCCTTAGGGAACGAGCAGTACTTC. Residues: CASSLALGNEQYF.

The genes are TRBV28 and TRBJ1-5; D call uncertain. This CDR3 comprises 12 residues. Germline lookup yields CDR1 MDHEN and CDR2 SYDVKM. The V end lost 7 bases, the J end lost 0 bases, and 4 bases lay between the germline ends. DNA of the CDR3: TGTGCCAGCACCCATAGCAATCAGCCCCAGCATTTT. This sequence encodes CASTHSNQPQHF.

Only a few counts were recorded for this clonotype. The chain links TRBV7-9 to TRBJ2-1; D call uncertain. The CDR3 is made up of 14 amino acids. Germline V CDR1 and CDR2: SEHNR, FQNEAQ (reference sequence). V was cut by 1 base and J by 6 bases, with 10 bases left in between. The CDR3 coding sequence is TGTGCCAGCAGCTTAGGGAATGTGGGCAATGAGCAGTTCTTC. It translates to CASSLGNVGNEQFF.

This clonotype was seen ten or more times. The chain couples TRBV7-9 to TRBJ1-1, with D unclear. CDR1 and CDR2 from the germline V gene are SEHNR and FQNEAQ (reference sequence). CDR3 size: 13 residues. V was shortened by 1 base and J by 5 bases, with 8 bases between the two germline ends. The CDR3, as DNA: TGTGCCAGCAGCTTAGTACTTGTGACTGAAGCTTTCTTT. This gives the protein CASSLVLVTEAFF.

This clonotype has more than one count but fewer than ten. This chain links TRBV12-3 or TRBV12-4 with TRBJ2-1, with 7 positions matching TRBD1. V trimming: 2 bases; J trimming: 9 bases; junction bases outside the gene matches: 10. This CDR3 has 15 residues. CDR3 protein: CASSLSGGIYGEQFF. The CDR3 region has the DNA TGTGCCAGCAGTTTATCAGGGGGAATCTATGGTGAGCAGTTCTTC.

This clonotype occurred a few times. This chain joins TRBV29-1 and TRBJ2-7, with D perhaps TRBD1 (5 bases). This CDR3 comprises 11 residues. Germline V lookup: CDR1 SQVTM, CDR2 ANQGSEA. V lost 6 bases, J lost 1 base, and 7 bases lay in between. In DNA form, the CDR3 reads TGCAGCGTACAGGATTCCTACGAGCAGTACTTC. This translates into CSVQDSYEQYF.

This clonotype was seen at least ten times. The chain is built from TRBV7-9 and TRBJ1-1, with TRBD1 as a possible D gene (5 bases). Germline V gene data show CDR1 as SEHNR and CDR2 as FQNEAQ (reference sequence). The CDR3 consists of 15 residues. V dropped 5 bases and J dropped 1 base, with 14 bases sitting between them. CDR3 amino acids: CASSPSLRGNTEAFF. In nucleotides, the CDR3 is TGTGCCAGCAGCCCCTCTTTGAGGGGGAACACTGAAGCTTTCTTT.

This clonotype has at least ten counts. The V call is TRBV2, the J call TRBJ2-2; 11 bases are a match to TRBD2. The CDR3 loop spans 14 amino acids. Per germline, CDR1 SNHLY and CDR2 FYNNEI. The junction had 0 bases not matched to a gene; V was cut back by 4 bases and J by 5 bases. CDR3 sequence: CASSGLAGTGELFF. DNA of the CDR3: TGTGCCAGCAGTGGACTAGCGGGGACCGGGGAGCTGTTTTTT.

This clonotype came up a few times. CDR3 sequence reads: CAIQAGGFMNEQFF. The CDR3 DNA reads as TGTGCCATCCAAGCGGGGGGTTTTATGAATGAGCAGTTCTTC. The chain uses TRBV24-1 and TRBJ2-1; the match to TRBD2 covers 9 bases. V lost 11 bases and J lost 7; bases outside the gene matches: 11. The CDR3 runs to 14 residues. From germline, CDR1 is KGHDR and CDR2 SFDVKD.

The chain carries TRBV7-9 and TRBJ1-1; D remains ambiguous. With 5 bases removed from V and 4 bases from J, the gap between germline ends came to 14 bases. The CDR3 runs 14 residues. Germline lookup yields CDR1 SEHNR and CDR2 FQNEAQ (reference sequence). The CDR3 loop is CASSAPPDPTEAFF. DNA for the CDR3: TGTGCCAGCAGCGCCCCTCCGGATCCCACTGAAGCTTTCTTT.

The rearrangement joins TRBV19 to TRBJ1-5; D is unresolved. CDR1 LNHDA and CDR2 SQIVND come from the germline V gene (reference sequence). V lost 1 base, J lost 7 bases, and 5 bases lay in between. The CDR3 spans 12 residues. The CDR3 region has the DNA TGTGCCAGTAGTATAGCCCGGCAGCCCCAGCATTTT. Translation gives CASSIARQPQHF. The variable domain in full, with the rest retrieved from reference TRBV19 and TRBJ1-5, is DGGITQSPKYLFRKEGQNVTLSCEQNLNHDAMYWYRQDPGQGLRLIYYSQIVNDFQKGDIAEGYSVSREKKESFPLTVTSAQKNPTAFYLCASSIARQPQHFGDGTRLSIL.

The table lists this clonotype with many counts. The J gene is TRBJ2-2, the V gene TRBV4-3; TRBD1 matches 8 bases. Germline CDR1 LGHNA, CDR2 YSLEER. This CDR3 contains 19 residues. V was clipped by 3 bases and J by 0 bases; unmatched bases: 12. The CDR3 is CASSQDRVLGLANTGELFF. The DNA for the CDR3 is TGCGCCAGCAGCCAGGACAGGGTGCTGGGACTCGCGAACACCGGGGAGCTGTTTTTT.

The genes are TRBV29-1 and TRBJ2-1, with 12 bases that match TRBD2. J lost 6 bases, V lost 2 bases, and 5 bases had no gene match. The CDR3 length is 15 residues. The germline V gene has CDR1 SQVTM and CDR2 ANQGSEA. Here the CDR3 DNA reads TGCAGCGTTGAACTAGCGGGGGGGCCGCCCAATGAGCAGTTCTTC. Amino acids: CSVELAGGPPNEQFF.

There are many counts of this clonotype. The J gene is TRBJ2-7, the V gene TRBV4-2, with 10 bases identical to TRBD2. J was trimmed by 6 bases and V by 3 bases; bases with no gene match: 8. The CDR3 runs to 15 residues. Looked up from germline, CDR1 is LGHNA and CDR2 is YNFKEQ. The CDR3 sequence: CASSQSLAGVFEQYF. CDR3 nucleotides: TGTGCCAGCAGCCAGTCTCTAGCGGGAGTTTTCGAGCAGTACTTC.

The chain has TRBV7-9 and TRBJ2-1, with TRBD1 as a possible D gene (6 bases). CDR1 and CDR2 (germline): SEHNR, FQNEAQ (reference sequence). V lost 4 bases and J 4 bases, leaving 14 bases between the germline ends. The CDR3 covers 15 residues. CDR3 loop: CASSYYEGGYNEQFF. The CDR3 DNA reads as TGTGCCAGCAGCTATTATGAAGGGGGATACAATGAGCAGTTCTTC.

This clonotype was seen repeatedly, ten times or more. J is TRBJ2-1 and V is TRBV20-1; tentative D call: TRBD2 (6 bases). The CDR3 sequence is 15 residues long. Germline CDR1 is DFQATT and CDR2 is SNEGSKA (reference sequence). V was shortened by 3 bases and J by 4 bases, with 16 bases between the two germline ends. CDR3 sequence: CSASETAGSYNEQFF. The DNA of the CDR3 is TGCAGTGCTAGTGAGACGGCGGGAAGTTACAATGAGCAGTTCTTC.

CDR3 sequence reads: CAISGGRALDTQYF. CDR3 in DNA: TGTGCCATCAGTGGGGGACGGGCCCTGGATACGCAGTATTTT. The chain employs TRBV10-3 and TRBJ2-3; D possibly matches TRBD1 or TRBD2 (5 bases each). Trimming left V 4 bases short and J 6 bases short, with 14 bases between. Germline CDR1 ENHRY, CDR2 SYGVKD. This CDR3 has 14 residues.

This clonotype was observed at least ten times. J is TRBJ1-1 and V is TRBV7-8; D is perhaps TRBD1 (5 bases). The CDR3 consists of 15 residues. Germline CDR1 and CDR2: SGHVS and FQNEAQ. Trimming took off 4 bases at V and 4 bases at J, with 16 bases between the two ends. CDR3 DNA sequence: TGTGCCAGCAGCTACCAGGGTCCCGCTGGCACTGAAGCTTTCTTT. Its protein product is CASSYQGPAGTEAFF.

CDR3 protein: CASSTRGRTEAFF. The CDR3 nucleotides are TGTGCCAGTAGTACCCGAGGACGCACTGAAGCTTTCTTT. The chain carries TRBV19 and TRBJ1-1; D is unclear. The CDR3 has 13 residues. CDR1 LNHDA and CDR2 SQIVND come from the germline V gene (reference sequence). Trimming left V 4 bases short and J 4 bases short, with 10 bases between. The full variable domain, in which reference TRBV19 and TRBJ1-1 provide the parts outside the CDR3, is DGGITQSPKYLFRKEGQNVTLSCEQNLNHDAMYWYRQDPGQGLRLIYYSQIVNDFQKGDIAEGYSVSREKKESFPLTVTSAQKNPTAFYLCASSTRGRTEAFFGQGTRLTVV.

This clonotype was seen many times. This chain uses TRBV12-5 with TRBJ2-1, with D unclear. The CDR3 has 13 residues. The ends were cut back, 1 base at V and 4 bases at J, with 5 bases in the middle. Germline CDR1 LGHNT, CDR2 FRNRAP. In DNA form, the CDR3 reads TGTGCTAGTGGTTTGGGACCTTACAATGAGCAGTTCTTC. As protein: CASGLGPYNEQFF.

Ten or more counts support this clonotype. The chain carries TRBV25-1 and TRBJ1-2; possibly TRBD1 for D (6 bases). Germline values: CDR1 MGHDK, CDR2 SYGVNS. Trimming took 8 bases from V and 6 from J, leaving 19 bases between them. The CDR3 has 14 amino acids. Here the CDR3 DNA reads TGTGCCAGCGGAGGGGGAGGATTTAAGCATGGCTACACCTTC. It codes for CASGGGGFKHGYTF.

This clonotype occurred many times. This rearrangement joins TRBV15 to TRBJ2-5, with TRBD1 identical over 12 bases. CDR1 LNHNV and CDR2 YYDKDF come from the germline V gene (reference sequence). Trimming took 8 bases from V and 4 from J; bases not matched to a gene: 2. The CDR3 consists of 13 residues. For the CDR3, the DNA is TGTGCCACCGGGACAGGGGGCCGAGAGACCCAGTACTTC. Amino acid sequence: CATGTGGRETQYF.

This clonotype was recorded at least ten times. The chain joins TRBV7-2 to TRBJ1-2; perhaps TRBD1 as D (5 bases). Germline loops: CDR1 SGHTA, CDR2 FQGNSA. The length of the CDR3 is 14 residues. V gave up 4 bases and J gave up 6 bases, with 15 bases separating them. The CDR3 is CASSSGGVEDGYTF. Written as DNA, the CDR3 is TGTGCCAGCAGCTCCGGGGGGGTGGAGGATGGCTACACCTTC.

At least ten counts were recorded for this clonotype. This chain connects TRBV20-1 to TRBJ1-5, with unresolved D. The CDR3 runs to 13 residues. CDR1 is DFQATT, CDR2 SNEGSKA, per germline (reference sequence). Deletions cut 3 bases from V and 0 bases from J, with 6 bases between. The CDR3 sequence is CSASDGSNQPQHF. CDR3 nucleotide sequence: TGCAGTGCTAGTGACGGTAGCAATCAGCCCCAGCATTTT.

The sample holds many counts of this clonotype. The chain carries TRBV4-3 and TRBJ2-7, with 10 bases identical to TRBD2. Germline V gives CDR1 LGHNA, CDR2 YSLEER. The CDR3 has 15 amino acids. Trimming took 1 base from V and 0 from J; bases not matched to a gene: 0. CDR3 nucleotides: TGCGCCAGCAGCCAAGCTAGCGGGGGCTCCTACGAGCAGTACTTC. It encodes CASSQASGGSYEQYF.

This clonotype was counted at least ten times. The chain combines TRBV5-5 with TRBJ1-1; the D is unclear. CDR1 is SGHKS and CDR2 is YYEKEE in the germline V gene (reference sequence). V was clipped by 0 bases and J by 6 bases, with 15 bases between them. The CDR3 extends over 15 amino acids. DNA of the CDR3: TGTGCCAGCAGCTTGGAAGGCGCGAGGGTGGCTGAAGCTTTCTTT. It specifies CASSLEGARVAEAFF.